This TCR beta chain was sequenced in a study of molecular identifiers for immune sequencing clone quantification. General study points: Barcode collisions between identical TCR molecules could shrink estimates of highly expanded clone sizes.

Germline V lookup: CDR1 KGHSH, CDR2 LQKENI. CDR3 length equals 16 residues. The V and J ends lost 2 bases and 4 bases, in that order; junction bases with no gene match: 6. Comments on this clonotype: Its antigen remains unidentified.

TCRdb fed the PCR reads into MiXCR, producing one record per CDR3 protein. The sample lists roughly 93,000 distinct CDR3 sequences, roughly 25% occurring once. The sequence was collected from a human donor in good health. Some libraries in this study had Jurkat cell RNA spiked in. Sequences were obtained from naive CD8+ T cells from blood, with Jurkat cell RNA spiked in. The subset here: FACS-sorted CD8+CD4-CCR7+CD45RA+ naive T cells. The gene calls are TRBV18 and TRBJ2-3; 10 nucleotides agree with TRBD1. CDR3 bases: TGTGCCAGCTCACCAACCGAGGGACAGGGGTCAGATACGCAGTATTTT. Translating gives CASSPTEGQGSDTQYF.